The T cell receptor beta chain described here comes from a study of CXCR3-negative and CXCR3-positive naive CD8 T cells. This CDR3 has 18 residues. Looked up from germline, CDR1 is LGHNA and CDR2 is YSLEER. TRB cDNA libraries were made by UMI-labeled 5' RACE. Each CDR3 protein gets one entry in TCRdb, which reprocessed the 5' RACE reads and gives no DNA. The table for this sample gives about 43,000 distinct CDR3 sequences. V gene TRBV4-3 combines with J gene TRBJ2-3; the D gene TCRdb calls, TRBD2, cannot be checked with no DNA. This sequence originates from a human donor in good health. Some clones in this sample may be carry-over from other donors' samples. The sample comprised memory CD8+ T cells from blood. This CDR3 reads CASSPYTPAGGPTDTQYF.